This note documents a single TCR beta chain sequence. This sample was taken from a study of cytomegalovirus exposure and HLA in healthy donors. Use of 60 Vbeta and 13 Jbeta primers characterized the PCR. Sequencing used immunoSEQ multiplex PCR; TCRdb keeps in-frame clones, though not all of them. The profile shows some 99,000 clones, under 75% of them singletons. The CDR3 is made up of 16 amino acids. The J segment lost 4 bases and the V segment lost 2 bases, leaving 9 bases of the junction unmatched. Germline values: CDR1 SGHNT, CDR2 YYREEE (reference sequence). V usage is TRBV5-4 and J usage is TRBJ2-3; TRBD2 aligns across 8 bases. Specimen: PBMCs. This receptor was taken from a female donor in good health and CMV-seronegative. CDR3 sequence (DNA): TGTGCCAGCAGCTTCCCACTGGTAGCGGGGTCAGATACGCAGTATTTT. As protein: CASSFPLVAGSDTQYF. The whole variable domain, filled in from reference TRBV5-4 and TRBJ2-3, reads ETGVTQSPTHLIKTRGQQVTLRCSSQSGHNTVSWYQQALGQGPQFIFQYYREEENGRGNFPPRFSGLQFPNYSSELNVNALELDDSALYLCASSFPLVAGSDTQYFGPGTRLTVL.